The rows below give T cell receptor beta chains drawn from one sample of a study of T cell responses to AZD1222 COVID-19 vaccine. Sequencing used immunoSEQ multiplex PCR; TCRdb keeps in-frame clones, though not all of them. Among about 100,000 clones listed, 87% were seen once. The material sequenced was peripheral blood, taken 28 days after the second AZD1222 dose. These receptors were taken from an adult who received the AZD1222 COVID-19 vaccine. Each CDR3 is given with its conserved first and last residue. D genes are given only for firm matches. Only part of the rows carry a size: once, few, many, or a class if the clone is expanded.

clone size | J gene | V gene | D gene | CDR3 protein | CDR3 DNA
. | TRBJ2-3 | TRBV10-3 | TRBD2 | CAISGSSGVTDTQYF | TGTGCCATCAGTGGGTCTAGCGGGGTCACAGATACGCAGTATTTT
. | TRBJ1-1 | TRBV5-1 | TRBD1 | CASSSGTANTEAFF | TGCGCCAGCAGCTCCGGGACAGCCAACACTGAAGCTTTCTTT
. | TRBJ1-5 | TRBV24-1 | . | CATSDLRNQPQHF | TGTGCCACCAGTGATTTAAGGAATCAGCCCCAGCATTTT
. | TRBJ2-5 | TRBV7-2 | TRBD2 | CASSLETRRRGEQVQYF | TGTGCCAGCAGCTTAGAAACTCGGCGTCGGGGGGAGCAAGTCCAGTACTTC
. | TRBJ2-1 | TRBV19 | TRBD2 | CASSILAGDLNEQFF | TGTGCCAGTAGTATTCTAGCGGGGGACCTCAATGAGCAGTTCTTC
. | TRBJ1-1 | TRBV7-3 | . | CASSSQGGRNTEAFF | TGTGCCAGCAGCTCCCAAGGGGGGAGGAACACTGAAGCTTTCTTT
. | TRBJ1-2 | TRBV6-5 | TRBD1 | CASSYAFRGHGYTF | TGTGCCAGCAGTTACGCGTTCAGGGGGCATGGCTACACCTTC
. | TRBJ1-5 | TRBV28 | . | CASSHYRERNQPQHF | TGTGCCAGCAGTCACTACAGGGAACGGAATCAGCCCCAGCATTTT
few | TRBJ1-4 | TRBV7-9 | . | CASSYPRDGWEGDSEKLFF | TGTGCCAGCAGCTACCCTAGGGACGGGTGGGAAGGCGATTCGGAAAAACTGTTTTTT
. | TRBJ2-3 | TRBV7-6 | TRBD1 | CASSLADRGGTDTQYF | TGTGCCAGCAGCTTAGCGGACAGGGGGGGGACAGATACGCAGTATTTT
. | TRBJ2-1 | TRBV30 | . | CAWTLSSYNEQFF | TGTGCCTGGACTCTGAGCTCCTACAATGAGCAGTTCTTC
. | TRBJ2-1 | TRBV10-1 | . | CASSERGSSYNEQFF | TGCGCCAGCAGTGAGCGGGGGAGCTCCTACAATGAGCAGTTCTTC
few | TRBJ1-2 | TRBV5-4 | . | CASSLGTAANYGYTF | TGTGCCAGCAGCTTGGGGACAGCAGCTAACTATGGCTACACCTTC
. | TRBJ2-2 | TRBV30 | . | CAWSDRTNTGELFF | TGTGCCTGGAGTGACAGGACGAACACCGGGGAGCTGTTTTTT
. | TRBJ1-2 | TRBV5-1 | . | CASAYGQGGYGYTF | TGCGCCAGCGCTTACGGGCAGGGCGGCTATGGCTACACCTTC
. | TRBJ1-1 | TRBV11-2 | . | CASSLGSSGWNTEAFF | TGTGCCAGCAGCTTAGGCTCCTCGGGATGGAACACTGAAGCTTTCTTT
. | TRBJ1-3 | TRBV15 | . | CATSRDREAGNTIYF | TGTGCCACCAGCAGAGACAGGGAGGCTGGAAACACCATATATTTT
. | TRBJ1-3 | TRBV3-1/TRBV3-2 | . | CASSQAGAGSGNTIYF | TGTGCCAGCAGCCAAGCGGGGGCGGGGTCTGGAAACACCATATATTTT
. | TRBJ2-7 | TRBV5-1 | TRBD1 | CASSTGQGGRDEQYF | TGCGCCAGCAGCACAGGACAGGGGGGTAGAGACGAGCAGTACTTC
. | TRBJ2-7 | TRBV13 | TRBD1 | CAGSRRGPGVNNEQYF | TGTGCCGGCAGTCGCAGGGGGCCCGGGGTGAACAACGAGCAGTACTTC
. | TRBJ1-5 | TRBV7-2 | TRBD1 | CASSFNSGTGRQPQHF | TGTGCCAGCAGCTTTAATTCCGGGACAGGTCGTCAGCCCCAGCATTTT
. | TRBJ1-1 | TRBV11-2 | . | CASSRLGRNEAFF | TGTGCCAGCAGCCGTCTAGGGCGAAATGAAGCTTTCTTT
once | TRBJ2-3 | TRBV6-5 | . | CASRVASGTDTQYF | TGTGCCAGCAGGGTAGCCTCAGGAACAGATACGCAGTATTTT
. | TRBJ1-4 | TRBV30 | . | CAWSGGRVGTNEKLFF | TGTGCCTGGAGTGGGGGGAGGGTCGGAACTAATGAAAAACTGTTTTTT
once | TRBJ2-7 | TRBV11-2 | . | CASSLESASSYEQYF | TGTGCCAGCAGCTTAGAGTCCGCCAGCTCCTACGAGCAGTACTTC
. | TRBJ2-1 | TRBV14 | . | CASSLGLNSYNEQFF | TGTGCCAGCAGCCTAGGACTAAACTCCTACAATGAGCAGTTCTTC
few | TRBJ1-1 | TRBV6-5 | TRBD1 | CASSYRGQSTFEAFF | TGTGCCAGCAGTTACCGGGGACAGTCAACGTTTGAAGCTTTCTTT
. | TRBJ2-1 | TRBV7-9 | TRBD1 | CASSLPNRDRGAEQFF | TGTGCCAGCAGCCTTCCTAACCGGGACAGGGGGGCTGAGCAGTTCTTC
once | TRBJ2-1 | TRBV29-1 | TRBD2 | CSVEDLASGSYNEQFF | TGCAGCGTTGAAGATTTGGCTAGCGGGAGTTACAATGAGCAGTTCTTC
. | TRBJ2-7 | TRBV2 | TRBD1 | CARRTGTGEQYF | TGTGCCAGAAGGACAGGGACAGGCGAGCAGTACTTC
. | TRBJ1-1 | TRBV7-9 | . | CASSLGGGSEAFF | TGTGCCAGCAGCTTAGGTGGGGGCTCTGAAGCTTTCTTT
. | TRBJ1-1 | TRBV7-9 | . | CASSLDMNTEAFF | TGTGCCAGCAGCCTCGACATGAACACTGAAGCTTTCTTT
. | TRBJ2-7 | TRBV7-9 | . | CASSPRQGPYEQYF | TGTGCCAGCAGCCCCCGCCAGGGACCCTACGAGCAGTACTTC
. | TRBJ1-6 | TRBV19 | . | CASSIPRRARSNSPLHF | TGTGCCAGTTCCATACCCCGCAGGGCTCGAAGTAATTCACCCCTCCACTTT
. | TRBJ1-2 | TRBV14 | . | CASSQAGYGYTF | TGTGCCAGCAGCCAAGCCGGTTATGGCTACACCTTC
once | TRBJ1-5 | TRBV6-2/TRBV6-3 | . | CASSYSGARVGWQPQHF | TGTGCCAGCAGTTACTCTGGGGCCAGGGTCGGGTGGCAGCCCCAGCATTTT
. | TRBJ2-1 | TRBV12-3/TRBV12-4 | . | CASSLSAEQFF | TGTGCCAGCAGTTTATCAGCCGAGCAGTTCTTC
. | TRBJ2-5 | TRBV6-5 | TRBD1 | CASRKTGVETQYF | TGTGCCAGCAGGAAAACAGGGGTGGAGACCCAGTACTTC
. | TRBJ1-2 | TRBV2 | . | CASSVDGANYGYTF | TGTGCCAGCAGTGTGGACGGTGCTAACTATGGCTACACCTTC
. | TRBJ2-5 | TRBV11-2 | . | CASSLGGRRMLQETQYF | TGTGCCAGCAGCTTAGGGGGCCGCCGGATGCTCCAAGAGACCCAGTACTTC
. | TRBJ2-7 | TRBV6-1 | . | CASSEAAAYEQYF | TGTGCCAGCAGTGAAGCGGCAGCCTACGAGCAGTACTTC
. | TRBJ1-3 | TRBV5-1 | . | CASSLWDMAGNTIYF | TGCGCCAGCAGCTTGTGGGACATGGCTGGAAACACCATATATTTT
. | TRBJ1-5 | TRBV6-5 | TRBD1 | CASRGQGWQPQHF | TGTGCCAGCAGGGGACAGGGCTGGCAGCCCCAGCATTTT
. | TRBJ1-5 | TRBV24-1 | . | CATPGWEYQPQHF | TGTGCCACCCCCGGTTGGGAGTATCAGCCCCAGCATTTT
. | TRBJ2-3 | TRBV7-2 | . | CASSPDGTGHTDTQYF | TGTGCCAGCAGCCCGGACGGGACCGGTCACACAGATACGCAGTATTTT
. | TRBJ1-4 | TRBV7-2 | . | CASSLLGGVYSEKLFF | TGTGCCAGCAGCTTATTAGGGGGGGTGTATTCTGAAAAACTGTTTTTT
. | TRBJ1-2 | TRBV2 | TRBD1 | CASRDRRAAGYTF | TGTGCCAGCAGGGACAGGAGGGCGGCTGGCTACACCTTC
. | TRBJ2-7 | TRBV12-3/TRBV12-4 | . | CASSNRQLYEQYF | TGTGCCAGCAGTAATAGACAGCTATACGAGCAGTACTTC
. | TRBJ1-2 | TRBV5-6 | TRBD1 | CASSWGQANYGYTF | TGTGCCAGCAGCTGGGGACAGGCTAACTATGGCTACACCTTC
. | TRBJ2-7 | TRBV4-3 | . | CASSQDAGSSYEQYF | TGCGCCAGCAGCCAAGACGCGGGGAGCTCCTACGAGCAGTACTTC
. | TRBJ2-7 | TRBV27 | TRBD1 | CASSSHWGQGAGEQYF | TGTGCCAGCAGTTCACACTGGGGACAGGGGGCAGGGGAGCAGTACTTC
. | TRBJ2-2 | TRBV18 | . | CASSPFASSGNTGELFF | TGTGCCAGCTCACCGTTTGCCTCCTCCGGAAACACCGGGGAGCTGTTTTTT
. | TRBJ1-1 | TRBV4-1 | TRBD1 | CASSLGDRRTEAFF | TGCGCCAGCAGCCTCGGGGACAGACGGACTGAAGCTTTCTTT